These 8 T cell receptor beta chains originate from one sample sequenced in a study of cytomegalovirus exposure and HLA in healthy donors. PCR involved 60 Vbeta and 13 Jbeta primers. Clones were read by immunoSEQ multiplex PCR, and TCRdb kept only the in-frame ones, dropping some. In all, the sample yields 130,000 or so clones. The sequenced sample consisted of PBMCs. The receptors here all came from a woman between 55 and 75 years old in good health and CMV-seronegative.

The rearrangement joins TRBV6-6 to TRBJ1-5; tentative D call: TRBD1 (6 bases). Germline CDR1 reads MNHNY; CDR2 reads SVGAGI (reference sequence). Trimming stripped 2 bases from V and 2 bases from J, with 10 bases between. CDR3 size: 15 residues. CDR3 region: CASSYVSGGNQPQHF. CDR3 nucleotide sequence: TGTGCCAGCAGTTACGTTTCAGGGGGCAATCAGCCCCAGCATTTT.

V and J are TRBV28 and TRBJ2-1, with D maybe TRBD1 (5 bases). V lost 6 bases, J lost 0 bases, and 18 bases lay in between. The CDR3 is 17 amino acids. The germline CDR1 and CDR2 sequences are MDHEN and SYDVKM. The CDR3 nucleotides are TGTGCCAGCAGCCCGTGGACAACCACTCTCTCCTACAATGAGCAGTTCTTC. As protein: CASSPWTTTLSYNEQFF. The full variable domain, in which reference TRBV28 and TRBJ2-1 provide the parts outside the CDR3, is DVKVTQSSRYLVKRTGEKVFLECVQDMDHENMFWYRQDPGLGLRLIYFSYDVKMKEKGDIPEGYSVSREKKERFSLILESASTNQTSMYLCASSPWTTTLSYNEQFFGPGTRLTVL.

CDR3 DNA: TGCGCCAGCAGCTTTGAGGGCACAGATACGCAGTATTTT. Translating gives CASSFEGTDTQYF. The V and J genes are TRBV5-1 and TRBJ2-3, with D uncertain. The germline V gene has CDR1 SGHRS and CDR2 YFSETQ. The ends were cut back, 2 bases at V and 1 base at J, with 5 bases in the middle. The CDR3 runs 13 residues.

J is TRBJ2-5 and V is TRBV12-5; D is uncertain. The better agreement between TRBJ2-7 and the DNA end casts doubt on the J call. Germline lookup yields CDR1 LGHNT and CDR2 FRNRAP. This CDR3 is 14 amino acids long. CDR3 sequence (DNA): TGTGCTAGTGCCCTGAGGATATCCTCCTACGAGCAGTACTTC. It is translated as CASALRISSYEQYF.

The J gene is TRBJ2-2, the V gene TRBV2, with 7 bases lining up with TRBD1. Germline CDR1 and CDR2: SNHLY and FYNNEI. V lost 6 bases, J lost 5 bases, and 6 bases stayed unmatched. CDR3 length equals 14 residues. The CDR3 sequence is CASRRGQVTGELFF. CDR3 sequence (DNA): TGTGCCAGCAGAAGGGGGCAGGTAACCGGGGAGCTGTTTTTT.

The J gene is TRBJ1-4, the V gene TRBV4-1, with TRBD1 matching over 7 bases. The CDR3 length is 15 residues. The V gene end was trimmed by 0 bases and the J gene end by 2 bases; junction bases not matched to a gene: 0. Germline assignment: CDR1 MGHRA and CDR2 YSYEKL. As DNA, the CDR3 is TGCGCCAGCAGCCAAGAGGGACAGACTAATGAAAAACTGTTTTTT. Translation: CASSQEGQTNEKLFF.

This chain joins TRBV5-1 and TRBJ2-5, with 10 bases identical to TRBD1. Trimming removed 4 bases from V and 5 bases from J; junction bases left unmatched: 11. There are 16 residues in the CDR3. The germline CDR1 and CDR2 sequences are SGHRS and YFSETQ. The CDR3 here is CASSLNTGTGVETQYF. For the CDR3, the DNA is TGCGCCAGCAGCCTAAACACCGGGACAGGGGTTGAGACCCAGTACTTC.

This rearrangement joins TRBV19 to TRBJ2-2, with 8 bases aligning to TRBD2. V was clipped by 5 bases and J by 5 bases; unmatched bases: 13. The CDR3 has 17 residues. CDR1 LNHDA and CDR2 SQIVND come from the germline V gene (reference sequence). CDR3 sequence (DNA): TGTGCCAGTAGTCGGGGCTTGCGGGAGGTTATAACCGGGGAGCTGTTTTTT. It translates to CASSRGLREVITGELFF.